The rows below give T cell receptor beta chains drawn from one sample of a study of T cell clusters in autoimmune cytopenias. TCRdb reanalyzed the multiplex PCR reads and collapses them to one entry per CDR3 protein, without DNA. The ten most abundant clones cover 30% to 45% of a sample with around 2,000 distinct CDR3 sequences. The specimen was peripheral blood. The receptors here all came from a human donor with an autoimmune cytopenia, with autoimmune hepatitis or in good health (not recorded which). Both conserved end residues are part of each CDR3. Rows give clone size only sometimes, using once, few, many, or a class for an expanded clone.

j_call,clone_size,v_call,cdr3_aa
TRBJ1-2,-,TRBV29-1,CSVKEGGRNGYTF
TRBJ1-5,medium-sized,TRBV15,CASQQGAGNQPQHF
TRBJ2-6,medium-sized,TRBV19,CASSISGTGTTGANVLTF
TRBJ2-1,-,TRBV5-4,CASSGSTGEKWDEQFF
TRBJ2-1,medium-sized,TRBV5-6,CASSLGTYNEQFF
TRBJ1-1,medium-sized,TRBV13,CASSFFFPLDTEAFF
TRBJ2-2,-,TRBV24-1,CATSSGRGYTGELFF
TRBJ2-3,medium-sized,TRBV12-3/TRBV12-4,CASSLAGTPRDTQYF
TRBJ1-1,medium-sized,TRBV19,CASSIAAQGNTEAFF
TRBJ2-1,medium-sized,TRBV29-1,CSVGFGASYNEQFF
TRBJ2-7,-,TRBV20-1,CSARAHLRGTYEQYF
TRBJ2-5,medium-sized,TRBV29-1,CSVGLAGGVHETQYF
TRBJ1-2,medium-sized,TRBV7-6,CASTPGTGDYGYTF
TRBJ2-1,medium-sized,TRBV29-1,CSVEVWDSSYNEQFF
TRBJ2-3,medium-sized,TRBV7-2,CASTSYGETDTQYF
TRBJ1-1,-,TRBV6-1,CASSYSTVNTEAFF
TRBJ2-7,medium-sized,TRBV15,CATSRTREGEQYF
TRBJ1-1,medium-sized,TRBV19,CASRHQNTEAFF
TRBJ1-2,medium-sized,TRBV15,CATSSRQAGYTF
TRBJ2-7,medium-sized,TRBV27,CASSFNPPYEQYF
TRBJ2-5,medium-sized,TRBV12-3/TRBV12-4,CASTGTSGGGETQYF
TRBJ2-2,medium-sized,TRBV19,CASSIVYTGELFF
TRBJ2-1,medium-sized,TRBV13,CASSLLDFYNEQFF
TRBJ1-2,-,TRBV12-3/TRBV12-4,CASSPQRHYGYTF
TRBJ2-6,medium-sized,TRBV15,CATSRDPSGANVLTF
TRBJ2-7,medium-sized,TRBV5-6,CASSSEDRAYEQYF
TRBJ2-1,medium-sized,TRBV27,CASSLGGLVFNEQFF
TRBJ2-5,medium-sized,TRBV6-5,CASSQSQPGETQYF
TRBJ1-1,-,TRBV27,CASRKNTEAFF
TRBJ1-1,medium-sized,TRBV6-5,CASGREPGAFF
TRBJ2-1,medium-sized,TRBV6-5,CASSLGGGAGGNEQFF
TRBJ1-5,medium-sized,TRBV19,CASNTGTGARQPQHF
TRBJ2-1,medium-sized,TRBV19,CASTRTGLNNEQFF
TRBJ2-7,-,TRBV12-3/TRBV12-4,CASSYSSVQQSYEQYF
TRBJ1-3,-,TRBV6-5,CASSRLRGSGNTIYF
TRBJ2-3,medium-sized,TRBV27,CASSSEGGSTDTQYF
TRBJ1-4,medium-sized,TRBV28,CASSLGYNEKLFF
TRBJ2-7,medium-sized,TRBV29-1,CSVEASGLAGGLYEQYF
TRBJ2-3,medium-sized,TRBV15,CATSSPTEAMGSTDTQYF
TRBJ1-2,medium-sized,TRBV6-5,CASSMGGDGYTF
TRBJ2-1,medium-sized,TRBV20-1,CSARALSGIYNEQFF
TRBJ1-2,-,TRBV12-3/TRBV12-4,CASSLSGGSYGYTF
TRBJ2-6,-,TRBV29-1,CSVGGTGSAGANVLTF
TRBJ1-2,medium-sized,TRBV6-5,CASSKEGASYGYTF
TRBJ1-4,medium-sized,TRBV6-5,CASRRDGINEKLFF
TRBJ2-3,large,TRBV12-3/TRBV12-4,CASSFGGAGDTQYF
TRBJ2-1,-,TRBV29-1,CSFRGGYNEQFF
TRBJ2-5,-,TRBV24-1,CATSGLAGQETQYF
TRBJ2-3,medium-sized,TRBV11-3,CASSSHSGGYTDTQYF
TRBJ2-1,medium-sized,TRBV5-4,CASSPFLREGDNEQFF